The clone carrying this T cell receptor (beta chain) was seen once. Its antigen is undetermined. The data stem from a study of T-cell memory formation after mild COVID-19. Study background: The study found TCR clusters largely donor specific.

Overall study results and limits: The study found contracting CD4+ clones mainly in CM and EM and contracting CD8+ clones in EMRA. Confirmation of SARS-CoV-2 specificity was lacking for second-wave clones peaking day 37.

The germline V gene encodes CDR1 SGDLS and CDR2 YYNGEE. This CDR3 is 15 amino acids long. V was trimmed by 4 bases and J by 6 bases, leaving 18 bases between them. Libraries for TCRalpha and TCRbeta carried sample barcodes and unique molecular identifiers via 5'RACE. TCRdb reanalysed the 5' RACE reads using MiXCR and keeps one entry per CDR3 protein. The sample carries tens of thousands of distinct CDR3 sequences, around 21% recorded once. The TCR was taken from an adult who had mild COVID-19 (a few samples of this study predate the infection). Cell type and time point are not known. The chain carries TRBV9 and TRBJ2-3; D might be TRBD1 or TRBD2, each matching 5 bases. What was sequenced was PBMCs or a T cell subset sorted from them (not recorded which). The CDR3 coding sequence is TGTGCCAGCAGCCCCCGGGACCGCTATACGGATACGCAGTATTTT. Protein: CASSPRDRYTDTQYF.